Shown below are 10 T cell receptor beta chains from a single sample sequenced in a study of cytomegalovirus exposure and HLA in healthy donors (dated by TCRdb to about 2017). Preparation of the library involved the immunoSEQ multiplex PCR assay. For the multiplex PCR, a mixture combining 60 forward primers for TCR Vbeta segments and 13 reverse primers for TCR Jbeta segments was used. TCRdb retrieved this table from immuneACCESS and kept in-frame rearrangements only. Not all clones are present; in checked studies, unresolved V genes account for under half, and no reason is known for the remainder. This sample comprises 35,000 to 40,000 clones, 66% of them detected only once. The ten largest account for around 19% of the sample. The sample taken for sequencing was PBMCs. These receptors all stem from a man in his fifties in good health and CMV-seropositive.

This clone occurred a few times. The chain couples TRBV30 to TRBJ1-6; maybe TRBD1 (6 bases). Trimming took 5 bases from V and 5 from J, leaving 10 bases between them. Germline values: CDR1 GTSNPN, CDR2 SVGIG (reference sequence). There are 13 residues in the CDR3. The DNA of the CDR3 is TGTGCCTGGGGCCGGACAGATAATTCACCCCTCCACTTT. Amino acids: CAWGRTDNSPLHF.

This chain uses TRBV7-8 with TRBJ2-7, with 8 bases fitting TRBD2. Germline values: CDR1 SGHVS, CDR2 FQNEAQ. J lost 4 bases, V lost 1 base, and 6 bases had no gene match. The CDR3 totals 15 residues. The CDR3 loop is CASSLEGGGLYEQYF. In DNA form, the CDR3 reads TGTGCCAGCAGCTTAGAGGGCGGGGGGCTGTACGAGCAGTACTTC.

J is TRBJ1-5 and V is TRBV7-2; possibly TRBD1 for D (5 bases). Germline CDR1 and CDR2: SGHTA and FQGNSA. The CDR3 length is 14 residues. Trimming cost V 2 bases and J 6 bases, with 11 bases left between them. CDR3 sequence: CASSLNSGIQPQHF. The CDR3 coding sequence is TGTGCCAGCAGCTTAAATTCAGGGATTCAGCCCCAGCATTTT.

This clone was found a few times. This rearrangement joins TRBV5-1 to TRBJ1-1, with 7 bases matching TRBD1. The ends lost 3 bases at V and 7 bases at J; junction bases unmatched: 12. The CDR3 runs 15 residues. Per germline, CDR1 SGHRS and CDR2 YFSETQ. DNA for the CDR3: TGCGCCAGCAGCTCCCGGACCGCCCCAGGGGGTGAAGCTTTCTTT. Encoded protein: CASSSRTAPGGEAFF.

This chain uses TRBV29-1 with TRBJ1-2, with D unresolved. In germline, CDR1 is SQVTM, CDR2 ANQGSEA. Trimming took off 6 bases at V and 4 bases at J, with 15 bases between the two ends. The CDR3 totals 13 residues. CDR3 DNA sequence: TGCAGCGTGGCGACACCCGGAGGCTATGGCTACACCTTC. Translated, it gives CSVATPGGYGYTF.

The DNA of the CDR3 is TGCAGCGCCCGCAGAGGGGGTGGAGAGACCCAGTACTTC. The encoded protein is CSARRGGGETQYF. This rearrangement joins TRBV29-1 to TRBJ2-5, with D possibly matching TRBD1 (6 bases). This CDR3 region has 13 residues. Germline V lookup: CDR1 SQVTM, CDR2 ANQGSEA. The V end lost 7 bases, the J end lost 4 bases, and 16 bases lay between the germline ends.

The gene calls are TRBV5-1 and TRBJ2-7; 8 nucleotides align to TRBD1. This CDR3 has 15 residues. Trimming removed 1 base from V and 1 base from J; junction bases left unmatched: 4. The germline V gene encodes CDR1 SGHRS and CDR2 YFSETQ. CDR3 sequence reads: CASSLLGQGSYEQYF. The CDR3 DNA sequence: TGCGCCAGCAGCTTGCTAGGACAGGGTTCCTACGAGCAGTACTTC. The full variable domain, completed using reference TRBV5-1 and TRBJ2-7, is KAGVTQTPRYLIKTRGQQVTLSCSPISGHRSVSWYQQTPGQGLQFLFEYFSETQRNKGNFPGRFSGRQFSNSRSEMNVSTLELGDSALYLCASSLLGQGSYEQYFGPGTRLTVT.

The chain combines TRBV11-2 with TRBJ2-1; 10 bases align to TRBD1. Germline V CDR1 and CDR2: SGHAT, FQNNGV. This CDR3 region has 14 residues. V lost 7 bases, J lost 8 bases, and 8 bases stayed unmatched. The DNA of the CDR3 is TGTGCCAGCACCTGGGACAGGGGTTTGGATGAGCAGTTCTTC. It translates to CASTWDRGLDEQFF.

This clone has a handful of counts. The chain has TRBV10-3 and TRBJ2-7, with a weak D call TRBD2 (6 bases). V was clipped by 4 bases and J by 6 bases, with 13 bases between them. Looked up from germline, CDR1 is ENHRY and CDR2 is SYGVKD. The CDR3 length is 13 residues. This CDR3 is CAISAEGTGEQYF. Written as DNA, the CDR3 is TGTGCCATCAGTGCGGAGGGAACAGGCGAGCAGTACTTC.

This clone has a handful of counts. The chain joins TRBV2 to TRBJ1-4; 7 nucleotides agree with TRBD1. The CDR3 covers 16 residues. Germline trimming cut 4 bases from V and 6 bases from J; bases unmatched to any gene: 11. CDR1 is SNHLY, CDR2 FYNNEI, per germline. Here the CDR3 reads CASSAFRQGLYEKLFF. The CDR3 coding sequence is TGTGCCAGCAGTGCCTTCAGACAGGGTCTATATGAAAAACTGTTTTTT.